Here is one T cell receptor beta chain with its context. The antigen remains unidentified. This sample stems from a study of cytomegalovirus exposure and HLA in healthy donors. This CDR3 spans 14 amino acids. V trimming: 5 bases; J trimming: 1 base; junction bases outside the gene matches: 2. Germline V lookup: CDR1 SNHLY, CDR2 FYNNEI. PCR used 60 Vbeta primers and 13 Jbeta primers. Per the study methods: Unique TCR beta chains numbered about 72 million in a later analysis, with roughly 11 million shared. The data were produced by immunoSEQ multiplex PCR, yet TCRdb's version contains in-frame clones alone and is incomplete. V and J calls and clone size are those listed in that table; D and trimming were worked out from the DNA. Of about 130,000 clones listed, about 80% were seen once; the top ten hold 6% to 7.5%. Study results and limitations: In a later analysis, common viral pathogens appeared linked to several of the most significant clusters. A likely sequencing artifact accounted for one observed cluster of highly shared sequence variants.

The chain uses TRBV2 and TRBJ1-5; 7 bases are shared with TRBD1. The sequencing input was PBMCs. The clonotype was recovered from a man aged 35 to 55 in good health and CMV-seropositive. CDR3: CASSRGQSNQPQHF. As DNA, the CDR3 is TGTGCCAGCAGTCGGGGACAGAGCAATCAGCCCCAGCATTTT.